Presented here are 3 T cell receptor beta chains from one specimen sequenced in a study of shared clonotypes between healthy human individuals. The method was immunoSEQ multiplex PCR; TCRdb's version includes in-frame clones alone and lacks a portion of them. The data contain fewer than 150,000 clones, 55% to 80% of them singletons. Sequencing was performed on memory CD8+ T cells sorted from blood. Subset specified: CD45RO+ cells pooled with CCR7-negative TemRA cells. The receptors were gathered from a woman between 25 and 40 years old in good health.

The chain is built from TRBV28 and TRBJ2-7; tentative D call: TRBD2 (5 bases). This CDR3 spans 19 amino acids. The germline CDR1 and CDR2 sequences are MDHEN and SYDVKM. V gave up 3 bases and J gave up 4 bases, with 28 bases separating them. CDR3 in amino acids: CASSFGPRLAGWGGYEQYF. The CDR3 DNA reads TGTGCCAGCAGTTTTGGGCCCAGGCTAGCCGGTTGGGGTGGATACGAGCAGTACTTC.

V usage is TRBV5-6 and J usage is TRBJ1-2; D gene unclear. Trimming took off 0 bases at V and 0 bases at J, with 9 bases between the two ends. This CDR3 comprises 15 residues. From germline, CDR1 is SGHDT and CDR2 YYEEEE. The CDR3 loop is CASSLGVIANYGYTF. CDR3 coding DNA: TGTGCCAGCAGCTTGGGGGTGATAGCTAACTATGGCTACACCTTC. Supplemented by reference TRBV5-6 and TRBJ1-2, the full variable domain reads DAGVTQSPTHLIKTRGQQVTLRCSPKSGHDTVSWYQQALGQGPQFIFQYYEEEERQRGNFPDRFSGHQFPNYSSELNVNALLLGDSALYLCASSLGVIANYGYTFGSGTRLTVV.

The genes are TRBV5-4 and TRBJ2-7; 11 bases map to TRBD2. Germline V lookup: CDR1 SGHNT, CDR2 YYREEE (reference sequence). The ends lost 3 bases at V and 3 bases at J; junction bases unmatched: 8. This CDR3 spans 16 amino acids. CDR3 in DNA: TGTGCCAGCAGCTCGGGACCGGGACTAGCGGTCTACGAGCAGTACTTC. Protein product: CASSSGPGLAVYEQYF.